One sample yielded the 10 T cell receptor beta chains listed below, sequenced in a study of CD8 T cells in ankylosing spondylitis. TCRdb redid the calling of the 5' RACE reads with MiXCR, one entry per CDR3 protein. The sample records approximately 110,000 distinct CDR3 sequences, less than 25% being singletons. Material for sequencing was synovial fluid, either unsorted or a sorted T cell fraction (not recorded which). Every receptor here comes from a male donor with ankylosing spondylitis.

This chain connects TRBV21-1 to TRBJ2-5. TRBV21-1 is deemed a pseudogene. The CDR3 is made up of 15 amino acids. The DNA of the CDR3 is TGTGCCAGCACCAAAAGTGAGCGGAACCATGGGGCCCAGTACTTC. Its protein product is CASTKSERNHGAQYF.

Ten or more counts support this clonotype. The CDR3 nucleotides read TGCGCCAGCAGTGGAAGTGAGGGACCGAACACCGGGGAGCTGTTTTTT. Protein product: CASSGSEGPNTGELFF. This rearrangement joins TRBV10-2 to TRBJ2-2; D tentatively reads TRBD1 or TRBD2 (5 bases each). CDR1 and CDR2 from the germline V gene are WSHSY and SAAADI. The CDR3 covers 16 residues. V gave up 4 bases and J gave up 0 bases, with 12 bases separating them.

A few counts support this clonotype. The V call is TRBV6-2 or TRBV6-3, the J call TRBJ2-1, with D possibly called TRBD1 or TRBD2 (6 bases each). Germline V CDR1 and CDR2: MNHEY, SVGEGT. The CDR3 is made up of 15 amino acids. V was pared by 2 bases and J by 2 bases, with 10 bases between. The CDR3 here is CASSYEGGAYNEQFF. For the CDR3, the DNA is TGTGCCAGCAGTTACGAGGGGGGCGCCTACAATGAGCAGTTCTTC.

This clonotype was recorded many times. The chain employs TRBV12-3 or TRBV12-4 and TRBJ1-5, with a weak D call TRBD1 (5 bases). The CDR3 is 14 amino acids. V shed 5 bases and J shed 3 bases, with 11 bases lying between them. The CDR3 is CASSGWTTNQPQHF. CDR3 nucleotide sequence: TGTGCCAGCAGTGGTTGGACAACCAATCAGCCCCAGCATTTT.

This clonotype was detected only a few times. V and J are TRBV2 and TRBJ1-5; D gene uncertain. Germline lookup yields CDR1 SNHLY and CDR2 FYNNEI. Trimming took off 6 bases at V and 0 bases at J, with 12 bases between the two ends. This CDR3 contains 15 residues. The DNA of the CDR3 is TGTGCCAGCAGGGTGGGCAGCTATAGCAATCAGCCCCAGCATTTT. Its translation: CASRVGSYSNQPQHF.

V is TRBV18 and J is TRBJ2-1; D not certain. Germline V gene lookup returns CDR1 KGHSH and CDR2 LQKENI. Trimming cost V 2 bases and J 5 bases, with 7 bases left between them. CDR3 size: 13 residues. As DNA, the CDR3 is TGTGCCAGCTCACCAGCCGTGAACAATGAGCAGTTCTTC. The encoded protein is CASSPAVNNEQFF. Complete variable domain (other parts from reference TRBV18 and TRBJ2-1): NAGVMQNPRHLVRRRGQEARLRCSPMKGHSHVYWYRQLPEEGLKFMVYLQKENIIDESGMPKERFSAEFPKEGPSILRIQQVVRGDSAAYFCASSPAVNNEQFFGPGTRLTVL.

The genes are TRBV29-1 and TRBJ2-2; D is undetermined. The V gene lost 6 bases and the J gene lost 2 bases, with 10 bases spanning the gap. Germline V gene data show CDR1 as SQVTM and CDR2 as ANQGSEA. This CDR3 spans 13 amino acids. In DNA, the CDR3 is TGCAGCGTGCTCCGGGCCAACACCGGGGAGCTGTTTTTT. It encodes CSVLRANTGELFF.

This chain uses TRBV6-2 or TRBV6-3 with TRBJ1-1; TRBD1 agrees at 8 bases. J gave up 5 bases and V 8 bases, and 13 bases lay outside the gene matches. Germline-derived CDR1 and CDR2 are MNHEY and SVGEGT. The length of the CDR3 is 15 residues. CDR3 nucleotide sequence: TGTGCCAGCGCGACAGACAGGGGCGGGCGGACTGAAGCTTTCTTT. It yields the protein CASATDRGGRTEAFF.

The chain carries TRBV20-1 and TRBJ1-6; no clear D gene. The V gene's germline CDR1 is DFQATT and CDR2 SNEGSKA (reference sequence). Trimming pared 4 bases from V and 0 bases from J, leaving 25 bases between. The CDR3 runs to 20 residues. The CDR3 loop reads CSAKVMGQRTTSSYNSPLHF. The DNA for the CDR3 is TGCAGTGCTAAGGTCATGGGCCAACGGACCACGAGCTCCTATAATTCACCCCTCCACTTT.

This clonotype was counted between two and nine times. The rearrangement joins TRBV29-1 to TRBJ2-1; 13 bases match TRBD2. Germline V gene data show CDR1 as SQVTM and CDR2 as ANQGSEA. The length of the CDR3 is 19 residues. Trimming cost V 6 bases and J 4 bases; bases outside gene matches: 18. This CDR3 reads CSVPQKGLAGEGGYNEQFF. DNA of the CDR3: TGCAGCGTACCCCAAAAAGGACTAGCGGGAGAAGGGGGGTACAATGAGCAGTTCTTC.